This T cell receptor beta chain was captured in a study of metastatic and nonmetastatic thyroid tumors. Overall study: Comparison of repertoires was carried out across blood and tumor or nodule tissue from malignant and benign thyroid patients. Findings and limits, study-wide: Malignant thyroid tumors reportedly had TCR beta diversity that was significantly higher than in benign nodules, in blood and tumor.

TCRdb re-called the PCR reads through MiXCR. Of 7,500 to 9,500 clones listed, roughly a third are singletons. Germline CDR1 reads SEHNR; CDR2 reads FQNEAQ (reference sequence). This CDR3 spans 14 amino acids. V lost 5 bases and J 0 bases, leaving 10 bases between the germline ends. By its share, this clone is large. Antigen: not known. Before thyroid surgery, none of the patients had received any treatment. Sequenced sample: tumor tissue. The clonotype was recovered from a female donor with papillary thyroid cancer or a benign thyroid nodule (not recorded which). Some clones in this sample may be carry-over from other donors' samples. The rearrangement joins TRBV7-9 to TRBJ1-2; TRBD1 is a possible D gene (5 bases). The CDR3 region is CASSPTATNYGYTF. In nucleotides, the CDR3 is TGTGCCAGCAGCCCGACAGCAACTAACTATGGCTACACCTTC.